A selection of T cell receptor beta chains follows, all from one sample in a study of blood T cell repertoires in COVID-19. Produced via immunoSEQ multiplex PCR; TCRdb's table is partial and in-frame only. The table shows about 220,000 clones, with over 75% occurring only once. Sequencing was done on a sample of peripheral blood. These receptors came from a woman in her seventies with COVID-19, enrolled during active disease. The CDR3 runs from the conserved cysteine through the conserved F or W. D genes are given only for firm matches. Size tells how often a clone was seen (once, few, many) or the class of an expanded clone, and some rows leave it out.

size: .; D: TRBD1; J: TRBJ2-3; V: TRBV19; CDR3: CASSPGQGLDTQYF; DNA: TGTGCCAGTAGTCCGGGACAGGGGTTAGATACGCAGTATTTT
size: once; D: TRBD1; J: TRBJ2-3; V: TRBV24-1; CDR3: CATSRGGQGADTQYF; DNA: TGTGCCACCAGCAGGGGTGGACAGGGGGCAGATACGCAGTATTTT
size: .; D: .; J: TRBJ2-7; V: TRBV7-2; CDR3: CASSLVGGKSYEQYF; DNA: TGTGCCAGCAGCTTAGTGGGCGGGAAGTCCTACGAGCAGTACTTC
size: .; D: .; J: TRBJ2-7; V: TRBV7-2; CDR3: CASSFQGGDSEQYF; DNA: TGTGCCAGCAGCTTTCAGGGAGGTGATAGCGAGCAGTACTTC
size: .; D: TRBD1; J: TRBJ2-7; V: TRBV19; CDR3: CASSSRDRGIYEQYF; DNA: TGTGCCAGTAGTTCGCGGGACAGGGGAATCTACGAGCAGTACTTC
size: .; D: .; J: TRBJ1-1; V: TRBV7-2; CDR3: CAMTTYPNTEAFF; DNA: TGTGCCATGACAACCTACCCGAACACTGAAGCTTTCTTT
size: .; D: .; J: TRBJ2-2; V: TRBV7-9; CDR3: CASSLAGTSNTGELFF; DNA: TGTGCCAGCAGCTTGGCCGGGACTTCTAACACCGGGGAGCTGTTTTTT
size: .; D: .; J: TRBJ1-3; V: TRBV19; CDR3: CASSIEGGPRSGNTIYF; DNA: TGTGCCAGTAGTATAGAAGGGGGACCGCGCTCTGGAAACACCATATATTTT
size: .; D: TRBD1; J: TRBJ2-7; V: TRBV6-6; CDR3: CASSHRTGAYEQYF; DNA: TGTGCCAGCAGTCACAGGACAGGGGCCTACGAGCAGTACTTC
size: .; D: TRBD1; J: TRBJ1-1; V: TRBV5-1; CDR3: CASSPGGPNTEAFF; DNA: TGCGCCAGCAGCCCAGGGGGCCCGAACACTGAAGCTTTCTTT
size: .; D: TRBD1; J: TRBJ1-1; V: TRBV5-1; CDR3: CASSLTGGSAEAFF; DNA: TGCGCCAGCAGCTTGACAGGGGGCAGTGCTGAAGCTTTCTTT
size: few; D: TRBD1; J: TRBJ1-1; V: TRBV5-4; CDR3: CASSPRDRVLSPEAFF; DNA: TGTGCCAGCAGCCCCCGGGACAGGGTTCTCTCTCCAGAAGCTTTCTTT
size: .; D: TRBD2; J: TRBJ2-1; V: TRBV7-8; CDR3: CASSATGGSYNEQFF; DNA: TGTGCCAGCAGCGCTACGGGGGGGTCCTACAATGAGCAGTTCTTC
size: .; D: .; J: TRBJ2-5; V: TRBV15; CDR3: CATSRDQAPETQYF; DNA: TGTGCCACCAGCAGAGATCAAGCGCCTGAGACCCAGTACTTC
size: .; D: TRBD1; J: TRBJ2-3; V: TRBV20-1; CDR3: CSANDRGRVDTQYF; DNA: TGCAGTGCTAATGACAGGGGGCGCGTAGATACGCAGTATTTT
size: few; D: .; J: TRBJ1-2; V: TRBV9; CDR3: CASRGKGGNYGYTF; DNA: TGTGCCAGCAGGGGCAAGGGGGGGAACTATGGCTACACCTTC
size: .; D: .; J: TRBJ1-2; V: TRBV12-3/TRBV12-4; CDR3: CAAGGENYGYTF; DNA: TGTGCCGCCGGGGGGGAGAACTATGGCTACACCTTC
size: .; D: TRBD1; J: TRBJ1-1; V: TRBV9; CDR3: CASSVGQGGTLDTEAFF; DNA: TGTGCCAGCAGCGTAGGACAGGGGGGAACCTTAGACACTGAAGCTTTCTTT
size: .; D: TRBD1; J: TRBJ1-1; V: TRBV29-1; CDR3: CSVDARGENTEAFF; DNA: TGCAGCGTTGACGCCAGGGGGGAGAACACTGAAGCTTTCTTT
size: .; D: TRBD1; J: TRBJ2-3; V: TRBV5-6; CDR3: CASSFGTGGLLGTDTQYF; DNA: TGTGCCAGCAGCTTCGGGACAGGGGGATTACTTGGCACAGATACGCAGTATTTT
size: .; D: TRBD2; J: TRBJ2-5; V: TRBV19; CDR3: CASSTGGGKETQYF; DNA: TGTGCCAGTAGTACCGGGGGGGGGAAAGAGACCCAGTACTTC
size: .; D: .; J: TRBJ1-4; V: TRBV19; CDR3: CASSPNGGKNEKLFF; DNA: TGTGCCAGTAGTCCAAACGGGGGGAAGAATGAAAAACTGTTTTTT
size: .; D: .; J: TRBJ2-7; V: TRBV28; CDR3: CASSSRGLYEQYF; DNA: TGTGCCAGCAGTTCCCGGGGACTCTACGAGCAGTACTTC
size: .; D: TRBD2; J: TRBJ2-1; V: TRBV11-3; CDR3: CASSLDRGGAYNEQFF; DNA: TGTGCCAGCAGCTTAGACCGGGGGGGCGCCTACAATGAGCAGTTCTTC
size: .; D: .; J: TRBJ1-2; V: TRBV6-4; CDR3: CASSADRNSYGYTF; DNA: TGTGCCAGCAGCGCCGACAGGAACTCCTATGGCTACACCTTC
size: .; D: TRBD1; J: TRBJ2-7; V: TRBV27; CDR3: CACARDRGPYEQYF; DNA: TGTGCCTGCGCCCGAGACAGGGGTCCCTACGAGCAGTACTTC
size: .; D: TRBD1; J: TRBJ1-2; V: TRBV9; CDR3: CASSATGFLLYGYTF; DNA: TGTGCCAGCAGCGCGACAGGGTTCCTCCTCTATGGCTACACCTTC
size: .; D: .; J: TRBJ2-7; V: TRBV12-3/TRBV12-4; CDR3: CASGAGIEQYF; DNA: TGTGCCAGCGGAGCTGGCATCGAGCAGTACTTC
size: once; D: .; J: TRBJ1-5; V: TRBV27; CDR3: CASSWRGHQPQHF; DNA: TGTGCCAGCAGTTGGCGGGGGCATCAGCCCCAGCATTTT
size: .; D: .; J: TRBJ1-2; V: TRBV7-3; CDR3: CASSPTRGGFGYTF; DNA: TGTGCCAGCAGCCCTACGAGGGGGGGGTTTGGCTACACCTTC
size: .; D: .; J: TRBJ2-3; V: TRBV11-3; CDR3: CASSLEAGTDTQYF; DNA: TGTGCCAGCAGCTTAGAAGCCGGCACAGATACGCAGTATTTT
size: .; D: .; J: TRBJ1-1; V: TRBV7-3; CDR3: CASSLRVSQGHTEAFF; DNA: TGTGCCAGCAGCTTAAGGGTGTCGCAGGGTCACACTGAAGCTTTCTTT